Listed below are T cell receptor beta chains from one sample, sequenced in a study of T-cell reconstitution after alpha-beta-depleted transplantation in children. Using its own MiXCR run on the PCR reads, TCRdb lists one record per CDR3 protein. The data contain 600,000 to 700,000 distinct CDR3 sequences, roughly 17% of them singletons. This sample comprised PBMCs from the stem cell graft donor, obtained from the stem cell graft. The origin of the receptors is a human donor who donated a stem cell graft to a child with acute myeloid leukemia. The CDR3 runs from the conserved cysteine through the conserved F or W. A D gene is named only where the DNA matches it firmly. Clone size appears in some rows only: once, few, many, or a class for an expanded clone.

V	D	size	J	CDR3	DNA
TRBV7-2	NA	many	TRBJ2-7	CASSRSFGGPEQYF	TGTGCCAGCAGCCGTTCATTTGGGGGACCCGAGCAGTACTTC
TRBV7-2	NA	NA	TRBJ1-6	CASSPRTVGSPLHF	TGTGCCAGCAGCCCAAGGACAGTTGGTTCACCCCTCCACTTT
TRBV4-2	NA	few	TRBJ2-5	CASSQDLGRGLTETQYF	TGTGCCAGCAGCCAAGATCTGGGCAGGGGCCTCACAGAGACCCAGTACTTC
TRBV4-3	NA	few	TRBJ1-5	CASSQHSGDQPQHF	TGCGCCAGCAGCCAACACTCGGGAGATCAGCCCCAGCATTTT
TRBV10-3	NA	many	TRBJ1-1	CAISAPERATEAFF	TGTGCCATCAGTGCCCCGGAGAGGGCCACTGAAGCTTTCTTT
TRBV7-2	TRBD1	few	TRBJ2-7	CASSPGGPLGYEQYF	TGTGCCAGCAGCCCAGGGGGCCCGCTAGGCTACGAGCAGTACTTC
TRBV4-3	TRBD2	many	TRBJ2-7	CASSLLGGTEQYF	TGCGCCAGCAGCCTCCTCGGGGGGACCGAGCAGTACTTC
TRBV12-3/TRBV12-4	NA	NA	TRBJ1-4	CASGSGQSTNEKLFF	TGTGCCAGCGGGTCGGGGCAATCAACTAATGAAAAACTGTTTTTT
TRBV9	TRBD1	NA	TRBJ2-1	CASSSQGVQDGEQFF	TGTGCCAGCAGCTCTCAGGGGGTCCAGGACGGTGAGCAGTTCTTC
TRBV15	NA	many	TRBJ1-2	CATSREVATYGYTF	TGTGCCACCAGCAGAGAAGTTGCCACCTATGGCTACACCTTC
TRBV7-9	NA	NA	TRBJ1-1	CASSSTKNTEAFF	TGTGCCAGCAGCTCTACGAAGAACACTGAAGCTTTCTTT
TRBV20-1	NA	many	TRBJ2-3	CSASPSSTDTQYF	TGCAGTGCTAGCCCTAGTAGCACAGATACGCAGTATTTT
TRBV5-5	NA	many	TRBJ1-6	CASTLWGARENSPLHF	TGTGCCAGCACATTATGGGGGGCCAGGGAAAATTCACCCCTCCACTTT
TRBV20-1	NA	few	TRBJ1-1	CSARDWRGEGNTEAFF	TGCAGTGCTAGAGATTGGAGGGGCGAGGGGAACACTGAAGCTTTCTTT
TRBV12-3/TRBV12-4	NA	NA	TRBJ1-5	CASSLEGDHGNQPQHF	TGTGCCAGCAGTTTAGAGGGAGACCACGGCAATCAGCCCCAGCATTTT
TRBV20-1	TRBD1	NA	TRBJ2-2	CSASQFKTGANTGELFF	TGCAGTGCTAGCCAGTTCAAAACAGGGGCGAACACCGGGGAGCTGTTTTTT
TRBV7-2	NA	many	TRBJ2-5	CASSLVGTMYQETQYF	TGTGCCAGCAGCTTAGTAGGGACCATGTACCAAGAGACCCAGTACTTC
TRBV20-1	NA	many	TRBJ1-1	CSANPGGVGTEAFF	TGCAGTGCCAACCCGGGCGGGGTTGGTACTGAAGCTTTCTTT
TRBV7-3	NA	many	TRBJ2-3	CASSLTSGQSDTQYF	TGTGCCAGCAGCTTAACTAGCGGACAATCAGATACGCAGTATTTT
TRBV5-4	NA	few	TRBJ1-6	CASSLSAGVYSPLHF	TGTGCCAGCAGCTTGAGCGCAGGGGTGTATTCACCCCTCCACTTT
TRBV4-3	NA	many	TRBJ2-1	CASSLTSSGYNEQFF	TGCGCCAGCAGCCTCACTAGCAGCGGCTACAATGAGCAGTTCTTC
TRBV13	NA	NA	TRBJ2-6	CASSLDGGSGANVLTF	TGTGCCAGCAGCTTAGATGGCGGCTCTGGGGCCAACGTCCTGACTTTC
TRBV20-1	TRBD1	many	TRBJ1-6	CSARPGQHDNSPLHF	TGCAGTGCTAGACCGGGACAGCATGATAATTCACCCCTCCACTTT
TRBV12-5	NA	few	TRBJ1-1	CASGLESRNTEAFF	TGTGCTAGTGGTCTCGAGTCTAGAAACACTGAAGCTTTCTTT
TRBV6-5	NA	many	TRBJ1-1	CASSLVPNTEAFF	TGCGCCAGCAGCTTGGTACCGAACACTGAAGCTTTCTTT
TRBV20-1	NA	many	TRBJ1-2	CSAPTGTGGYTF	TGCAGTGCTCCTACAGGGACGGGTGGCTACACCTTC
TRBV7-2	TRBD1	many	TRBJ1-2	CASSLRGRKDGYTF	TGTGCCAGCAGCTTAAGGGGGCGCAAGGATGGCTACACCTTC
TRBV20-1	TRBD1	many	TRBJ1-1	CSARDLRRGQGTEAFF	TGCAGTGCTAGAGATCTGAGGAGGGGGCAAGGCACTGAAGCTTTCTTT
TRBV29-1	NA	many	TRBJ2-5	CSVGQGYQETQYF	TGCAGCGTTGGGCAGGGATATCAAGAGACCCAGTACTTC
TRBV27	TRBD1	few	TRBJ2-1	CASSFGTENNEQFF	TGTGCCAGCAGTTTCGGGACAGAAAATAATGAGCAGTTCTTC
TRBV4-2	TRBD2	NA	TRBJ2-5	CASSQGGASGTQETQYF	TGTGCCAGCAGCCAAGGAGGGGCTAGCGGTACGCAAGAGACCCAGTACTTC
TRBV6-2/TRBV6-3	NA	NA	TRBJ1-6	CASSYGASPLHF	TGTGCCAGCAGTTACGGGGCATCACCCCTCCACTTT
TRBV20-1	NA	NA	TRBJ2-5	CSARDANILQETQYF	TGCAGTGCTAGAGATGCAAACATACTACAAGAGACCCAGTACTTC
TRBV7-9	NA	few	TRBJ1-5	CASSLGMNGNQPQHF	TGTGCCAGCAGCTTAGGGATGAATGGCAATCAGCCCCAGCATTTT
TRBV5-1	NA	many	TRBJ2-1	CASSFRIDEQFF	TGCGCCAGCAGCTTCCGGATCGATGAGCAGTTCTTC
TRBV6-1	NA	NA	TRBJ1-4	CASSEALGAGATNEKLFF	TGTGCCAGCAGTGAAGCGCTTGGGGCAGGGGCAACTAATGAAAAACTGTTTTTT
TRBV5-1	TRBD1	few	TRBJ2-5	CASSRQGDLETQYF	TGCGCCAGCAGCCGACAGGGGGATCTGGAGACCCAGTACTTC
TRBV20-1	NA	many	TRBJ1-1	CSARGWNGAFF	TGCAGTGCTAGAGGGTGGAATGGGGCTTTCTTT
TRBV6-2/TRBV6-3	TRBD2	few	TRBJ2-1	CASSYGTTYSYNEQFF	TGTGCCAGCAGTTACGGGACTACTTACTCCTACAATGAGCAGTTCTTC
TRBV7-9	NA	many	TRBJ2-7	CASSPPGDEQYF	TGTGCCAGCAGTCCTCCGGGGGACGAGCAGTACTTC
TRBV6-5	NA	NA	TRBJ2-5	CASSYSIGRKETQYF	TGTGCCAGCAGTTACTCGATTGGCAGAAAGGAGACCCAGTACTTC
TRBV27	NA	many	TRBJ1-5	CASSLFGSSNQPQHF	TGTGCCAGCAGTTTGTTTGGGTCTAGCAATCAGCCCCAGCATTTT